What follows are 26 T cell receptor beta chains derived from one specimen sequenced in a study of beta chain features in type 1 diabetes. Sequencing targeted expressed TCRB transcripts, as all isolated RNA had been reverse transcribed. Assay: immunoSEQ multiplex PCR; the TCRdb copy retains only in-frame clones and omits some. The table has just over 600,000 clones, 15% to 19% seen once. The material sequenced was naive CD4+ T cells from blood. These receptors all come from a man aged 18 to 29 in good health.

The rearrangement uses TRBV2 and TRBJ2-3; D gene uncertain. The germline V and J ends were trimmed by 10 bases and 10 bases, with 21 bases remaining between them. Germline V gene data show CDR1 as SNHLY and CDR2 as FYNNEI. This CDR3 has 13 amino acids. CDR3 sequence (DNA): TGTGCCACCCGAGACGTAGGCCCCTCCGCGCAGTATTTT. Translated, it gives CATRDVGPSAQYF.

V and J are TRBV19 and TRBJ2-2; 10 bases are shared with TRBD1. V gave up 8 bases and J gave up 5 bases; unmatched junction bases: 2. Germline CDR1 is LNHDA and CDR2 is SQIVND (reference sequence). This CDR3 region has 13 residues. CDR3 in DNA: TGTGCCAGTCCGGACAGGGGGACCGGGGAGCTGTTTTTT. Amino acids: CASPDRGTGELFF.

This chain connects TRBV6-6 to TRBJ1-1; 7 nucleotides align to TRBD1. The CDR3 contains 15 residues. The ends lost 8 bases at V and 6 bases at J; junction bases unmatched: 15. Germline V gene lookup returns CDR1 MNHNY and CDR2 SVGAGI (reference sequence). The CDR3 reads CASDLNQGGVPEAFF. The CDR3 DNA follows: TGTGCCAGCGATCTCAATCAGGGGGGAGTCCCTGAAGCTTTCTTT.

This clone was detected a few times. The CDR3 region has the DNA TGCAGCGATAAATTAGGGGGGGAGACCCAGTACTTC. This codes for CSDKLGGETQYF. The chain carries TRBV29-1 and TRBJ2-5; D may correspond to TRBD1 or TRBD2 (6 bases each). The CDR3 runs to 12 residues. Germline V CDR1 and CDR2: SQVTM, ANQGSEA. The V and J ends lost 7 bases and 5 bases respectively, with 14 bases between them.

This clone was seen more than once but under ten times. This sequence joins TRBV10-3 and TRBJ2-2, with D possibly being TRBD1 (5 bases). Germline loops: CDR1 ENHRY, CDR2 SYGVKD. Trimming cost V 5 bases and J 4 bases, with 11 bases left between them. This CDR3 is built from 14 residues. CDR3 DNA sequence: TGTGCCATCAGTCCCAGGGATGGCACCGGGGAGCTGTTTTTT. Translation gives CAISPRDGTGELFF.

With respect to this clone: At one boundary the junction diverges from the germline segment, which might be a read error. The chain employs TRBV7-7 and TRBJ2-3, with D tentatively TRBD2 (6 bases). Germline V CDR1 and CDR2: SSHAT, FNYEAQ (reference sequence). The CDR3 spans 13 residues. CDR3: CASSSGGRGTQYF. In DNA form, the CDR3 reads TGTGCTAGCAGCTCCGGAGGGAGAGGTACGCAGTATTTT.

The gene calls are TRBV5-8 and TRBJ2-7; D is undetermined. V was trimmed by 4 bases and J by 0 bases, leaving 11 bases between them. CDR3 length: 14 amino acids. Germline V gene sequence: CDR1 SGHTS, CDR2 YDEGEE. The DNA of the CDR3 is TGTGCCAGCAGCCGGTACCCGGACTCCTACGAGCAGTACTTC. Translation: CASSRYPDSYEQYF.

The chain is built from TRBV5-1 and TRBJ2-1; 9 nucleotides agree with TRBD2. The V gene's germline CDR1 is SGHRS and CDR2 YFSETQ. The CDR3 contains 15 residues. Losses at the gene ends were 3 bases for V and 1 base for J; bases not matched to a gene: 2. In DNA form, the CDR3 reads TGCGCCAGCAGCTCCACTAGCGGGTCCTACAATGAGCAGTTCTTC. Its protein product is CASSSTSGSYNEQFF. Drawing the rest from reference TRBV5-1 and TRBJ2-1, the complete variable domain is KAGVTQTPRYLIKTRGQQVTLSCSPISGHRSVSWYQQTPGQGLQFLFEYFSETQRNKGNFPGRFSGRQFSNSRSEMNVSTLELGDSALYLCASSSTSGSYNEQFFGPGTRLTVL.

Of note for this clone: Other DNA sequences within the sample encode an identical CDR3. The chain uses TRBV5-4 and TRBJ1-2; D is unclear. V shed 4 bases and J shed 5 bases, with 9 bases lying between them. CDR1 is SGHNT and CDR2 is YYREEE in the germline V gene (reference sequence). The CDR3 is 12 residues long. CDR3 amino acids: CASSPRGYGYTF. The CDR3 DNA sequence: TGTGCCAGCAGCCCCCGTGGGTATGGCTACACCTTC.

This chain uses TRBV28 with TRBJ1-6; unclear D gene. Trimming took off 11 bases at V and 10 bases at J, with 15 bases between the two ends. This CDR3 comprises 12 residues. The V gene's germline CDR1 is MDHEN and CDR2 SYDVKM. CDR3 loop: CAGEGVGSPLHF. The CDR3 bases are TGTGCCGGAGAGGGTGTAGGCTCACCCCTCCACTTT.

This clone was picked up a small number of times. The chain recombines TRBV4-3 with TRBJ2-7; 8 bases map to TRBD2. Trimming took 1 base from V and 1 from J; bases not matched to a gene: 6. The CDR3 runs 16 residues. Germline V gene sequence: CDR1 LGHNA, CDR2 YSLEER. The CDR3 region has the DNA TGCGCCAGCAGCCAAGTATATCCTAGCGGGTCCTACGAGCAGTACTTC. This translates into CASSQVYPSGSYEQYF.

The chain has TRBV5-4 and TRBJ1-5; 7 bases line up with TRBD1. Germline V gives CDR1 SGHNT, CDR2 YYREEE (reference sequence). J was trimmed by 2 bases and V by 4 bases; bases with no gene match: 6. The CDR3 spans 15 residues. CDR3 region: CASSRTGEGNQPQHF. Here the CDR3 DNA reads TGTGCCAGCAGCCGCACAGGGGAGGGCAATCAGCCCCAGCATTTT.

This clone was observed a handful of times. The DNA for the CDR3 is TGCGCCAGCAGCCAAGGTATGGGCAAGAACACTGAAGCTTTCTTT. Encoded protein: CASSQGMGKNTEAFF. The chain recombines TRBV4-1 with TRBJ1-1; D is uncertain. CDR3 length: 15 residues. The germline gives CDR1 MGHRA, CDR2 YSYEKL. The V end lost 1 base, the J end lost 1 base, and 10 bases lay between the germline ends.

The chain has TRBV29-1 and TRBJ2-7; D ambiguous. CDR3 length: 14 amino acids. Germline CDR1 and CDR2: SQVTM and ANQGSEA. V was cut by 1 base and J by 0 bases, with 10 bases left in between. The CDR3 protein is CSVEVRGVSYEQYF. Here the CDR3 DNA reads TGCAGCGTTGAAGTCCGCGGCGTCTCCTACGAGCAGTACTTC.

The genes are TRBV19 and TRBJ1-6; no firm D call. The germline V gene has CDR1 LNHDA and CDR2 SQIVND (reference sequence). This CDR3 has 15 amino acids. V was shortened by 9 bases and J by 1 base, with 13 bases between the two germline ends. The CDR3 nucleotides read TGTGCCAGCGCGACTGGGATGTCCTATAATTCACCCCTCCACTTT. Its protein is CASATGMSYNSPLHF. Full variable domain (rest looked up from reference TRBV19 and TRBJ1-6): DGGITQSPKYLFRKEGQNVTLSCEQNLNHDAMYWYRQDPGQGLRLIYYSQIVNDFQKGDIAEGYSVSREKKESFPLTVTSAQKNPTAFYLCASATGMSYNSPLHFGNGTRLTVT.

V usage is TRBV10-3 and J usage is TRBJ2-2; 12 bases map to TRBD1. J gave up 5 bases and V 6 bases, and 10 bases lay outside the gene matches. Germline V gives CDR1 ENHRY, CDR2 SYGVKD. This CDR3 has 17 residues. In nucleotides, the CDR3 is TGTGCCATCAGGGGATCCGGGACAGGGGGCCGAACCGGGGAGCTGTTTTTT. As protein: CAIRGSGTGGRTGELFF.

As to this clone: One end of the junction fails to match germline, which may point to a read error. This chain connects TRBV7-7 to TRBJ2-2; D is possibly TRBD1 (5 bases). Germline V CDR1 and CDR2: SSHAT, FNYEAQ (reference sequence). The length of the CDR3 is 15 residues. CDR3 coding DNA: TGTGCTAGCACCAAGGGGCCGACAGTAACCGGGGAGCTGTTTTTT. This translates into CASTKGPTVTGELFF.

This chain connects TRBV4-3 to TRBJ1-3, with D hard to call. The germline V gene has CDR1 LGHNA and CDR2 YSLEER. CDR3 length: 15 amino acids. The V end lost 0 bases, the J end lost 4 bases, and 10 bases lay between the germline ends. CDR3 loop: CASSQDRVDGNTIYF. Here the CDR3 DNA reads TGCGCCAGCAGCCAAGATCGCGTGGACGGAAACACCATATATTTT.

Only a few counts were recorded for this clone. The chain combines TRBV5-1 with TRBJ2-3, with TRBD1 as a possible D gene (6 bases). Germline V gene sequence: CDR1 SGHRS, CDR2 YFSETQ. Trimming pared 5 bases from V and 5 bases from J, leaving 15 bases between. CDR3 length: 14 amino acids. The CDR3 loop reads CASSILQGEDTQYF. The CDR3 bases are TGCGCCAGCAGTATTTTACAGGGAGAAGATACGCAGTATTTT. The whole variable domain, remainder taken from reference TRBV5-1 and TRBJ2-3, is KAGVTQTPRYLIKTRGQQVTLSCSPISGHRSVSWYQQTPGQGLQFLFEYFSETQRNKGNFPGRFSGRQFSNSRSEMNVSTLELGDSALYLCASSILQGEDTQYFGPGTRLTVL.

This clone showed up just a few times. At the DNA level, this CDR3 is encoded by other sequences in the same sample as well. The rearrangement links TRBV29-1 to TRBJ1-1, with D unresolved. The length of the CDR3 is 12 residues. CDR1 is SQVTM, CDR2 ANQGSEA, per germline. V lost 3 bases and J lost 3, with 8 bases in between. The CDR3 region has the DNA TGCAGCGTTGACCGGGGATACACTGAAGCTTTCTTT. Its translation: CSVDRGYTEAFF. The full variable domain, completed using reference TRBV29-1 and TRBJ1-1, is SAVISQKPSRDICQRGTSLTIQCQVDSQVTMMFWYRQQPGQSLTLIATANQGSEATYESGFVIDKFPISRPNLTFSTLTVSNMSPEDSSIYLCSVDRGYTEAFFGQGTRLTVV.

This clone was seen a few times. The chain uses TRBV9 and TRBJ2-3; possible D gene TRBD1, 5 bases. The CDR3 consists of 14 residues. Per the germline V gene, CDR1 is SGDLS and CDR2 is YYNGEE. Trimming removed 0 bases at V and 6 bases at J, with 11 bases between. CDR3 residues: CASSVESRVDTQYF. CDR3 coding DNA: TGTGCCAGCAGCGTAGAGTCCAGGGTTGATACGCAGTATTTT.

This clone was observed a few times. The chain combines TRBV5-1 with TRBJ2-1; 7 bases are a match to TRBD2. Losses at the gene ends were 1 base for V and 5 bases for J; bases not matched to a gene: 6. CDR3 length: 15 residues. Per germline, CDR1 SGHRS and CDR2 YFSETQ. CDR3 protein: CASSLPSGDHNEQFF. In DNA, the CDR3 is TGCGCCAGCAGCTTGCCCAGCGGGGACCACAATGAGCAGTTCTTC.

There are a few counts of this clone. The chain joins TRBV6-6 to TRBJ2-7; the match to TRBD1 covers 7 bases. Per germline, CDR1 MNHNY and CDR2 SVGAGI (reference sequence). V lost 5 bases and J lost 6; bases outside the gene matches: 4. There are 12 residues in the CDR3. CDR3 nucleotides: TGTGCCAGCAGTCACACAGGGGCCGAGCAGTACTTC. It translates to CASSHTGAEQYF.

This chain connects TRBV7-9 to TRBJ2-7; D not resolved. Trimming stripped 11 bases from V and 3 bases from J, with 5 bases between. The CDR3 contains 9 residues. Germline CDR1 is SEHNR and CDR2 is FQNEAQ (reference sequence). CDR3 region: CAWGYEQYF. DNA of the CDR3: TGTGCCTGGGGCTACGAGCAGTACTTC.

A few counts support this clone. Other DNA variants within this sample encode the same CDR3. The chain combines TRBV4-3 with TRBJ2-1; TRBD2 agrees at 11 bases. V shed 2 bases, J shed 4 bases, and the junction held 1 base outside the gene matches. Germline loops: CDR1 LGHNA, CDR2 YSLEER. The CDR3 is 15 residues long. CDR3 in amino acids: CASSQLAGGYNEQFF. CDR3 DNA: TGCGCCAGCAGCCAACTAGCGGGGGGATACAATGAGCAGTTCTTC.

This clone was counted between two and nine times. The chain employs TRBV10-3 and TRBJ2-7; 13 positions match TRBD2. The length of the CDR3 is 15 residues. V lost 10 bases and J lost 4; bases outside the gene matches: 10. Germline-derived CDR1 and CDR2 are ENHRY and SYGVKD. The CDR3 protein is CATKLLAGGPYEQYF. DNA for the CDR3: TGTGCCACCAAACTACTAGCGGGAGGGCCGTACGAGCAGTACTTC.